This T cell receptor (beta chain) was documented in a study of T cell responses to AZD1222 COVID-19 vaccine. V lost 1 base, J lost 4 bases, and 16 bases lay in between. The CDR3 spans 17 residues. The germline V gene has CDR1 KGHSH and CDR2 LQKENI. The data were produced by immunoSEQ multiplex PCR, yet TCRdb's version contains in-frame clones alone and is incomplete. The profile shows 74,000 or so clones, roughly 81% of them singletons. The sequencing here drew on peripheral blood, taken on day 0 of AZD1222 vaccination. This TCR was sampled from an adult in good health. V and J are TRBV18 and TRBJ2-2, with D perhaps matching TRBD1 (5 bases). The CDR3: CASSPQFGQGFTGELFF. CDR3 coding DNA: TGTGCCAGCTCACCACAATTTGGTCAGGGTTTCACCGGGGAGCTGTTTTTT.